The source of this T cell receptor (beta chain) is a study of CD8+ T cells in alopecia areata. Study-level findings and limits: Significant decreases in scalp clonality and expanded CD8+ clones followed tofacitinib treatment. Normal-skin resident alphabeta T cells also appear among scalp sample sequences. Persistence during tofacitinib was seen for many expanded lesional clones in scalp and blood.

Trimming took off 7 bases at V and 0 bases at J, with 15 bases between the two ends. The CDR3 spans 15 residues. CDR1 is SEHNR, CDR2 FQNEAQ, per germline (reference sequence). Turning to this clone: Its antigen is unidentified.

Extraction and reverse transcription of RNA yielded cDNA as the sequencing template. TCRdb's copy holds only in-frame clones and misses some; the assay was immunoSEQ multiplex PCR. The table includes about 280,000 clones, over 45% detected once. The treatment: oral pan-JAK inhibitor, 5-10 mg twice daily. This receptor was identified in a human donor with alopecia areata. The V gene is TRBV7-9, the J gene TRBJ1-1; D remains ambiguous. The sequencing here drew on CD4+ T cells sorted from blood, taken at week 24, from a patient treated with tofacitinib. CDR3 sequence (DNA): TGTGCCAGCACCAAAGTAGGCAGCTTGAACACTGAAGCTTTCTTT. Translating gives CASTKVGSLNTEAFF.